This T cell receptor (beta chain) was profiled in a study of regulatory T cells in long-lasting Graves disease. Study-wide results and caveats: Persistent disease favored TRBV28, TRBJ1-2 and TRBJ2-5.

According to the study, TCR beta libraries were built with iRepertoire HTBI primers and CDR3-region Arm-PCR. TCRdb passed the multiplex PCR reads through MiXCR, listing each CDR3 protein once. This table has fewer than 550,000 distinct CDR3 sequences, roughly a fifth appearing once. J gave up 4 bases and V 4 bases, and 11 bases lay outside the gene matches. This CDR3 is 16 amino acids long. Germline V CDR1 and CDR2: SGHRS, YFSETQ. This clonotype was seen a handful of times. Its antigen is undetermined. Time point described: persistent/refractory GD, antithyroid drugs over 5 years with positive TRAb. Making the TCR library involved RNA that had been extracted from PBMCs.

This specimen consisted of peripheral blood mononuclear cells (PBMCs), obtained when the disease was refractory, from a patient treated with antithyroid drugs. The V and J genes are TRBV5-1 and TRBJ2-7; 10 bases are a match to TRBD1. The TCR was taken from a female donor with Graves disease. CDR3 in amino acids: CASSHSPGTGEYEQYF. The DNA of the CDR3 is TGCGCCAGCAGCCACTCCCCCGGGACAGGGGAATACGAGCAGTACTTC.